These T cell receptor beta chains were read from a single sample in a study of blood T cell repertoires in COVID-19. Data came from immunoSEQ multiplex PCR; TCRdb stores just in-frame clones and leaves some out. The profile shows 400,000 or so clones, about 89% of them singletons. Input material: PBMCs or T cells enriched from blood (not recorded which). The receptors shown here come from a man in his forties in a cohort exposed to, infected with or recovered from COVID-19 (not recorded which). Both conserved end residues are part of each CDR3. A D gene is named only where the DNA matches it firmly. Size is stated for part of the rows, as once, few or many counts, or as a class when the clone is expanded.

>.|TRBJ2-2|TRBV24-1|TRBD1
TGTGCCACCAGTGAGGAAGGACAGGGGCCGGGCGGGGAGCTGTTTTTT
CATSEEGQGPGGELFF
>.|TRBJ2-7|TRBV25-1|TRBD2
TGTGCCAGCAGTGAAGGAGGGAGGGGTTACGAGCAGTACTTC
CASSEGGRGYEQYF
>.|TRBJ1-2|TRBV28|TRBD1
TGTGCCAGCAGTCCCAGGGGGCGCTCGAGGACCCATGGCTACACCTTC
CASSPRGRSRTHGYTF
>.|TRBJ2-7|TRBV6-1|.
TGTGCCAGCAGTGAAGCCCGGGAACCATCCTACGAGCAGTACTTC
CASSEAREPSYEQYF
>.|TRBJ2-1|TRBV29-1|.
TGCAGCGGTACGAAAGGAGCTAGCTCCTACAATGAGCAGTTCTTC
CSGTKGASSYNEQFF
>.|TRBJ2-7|TRBV7-2|TRBD2
TGTGCCAGCAGCCTGGGACTAGCGCGCGAGCAGTACTTC
CASSLGLAREQYF
>.|TRBJ2-3|TRBV28|TRBD1
TGTGCCAGCAGCCCGACAGGGCGAGAGTCAGATACGCAGTATTTT
CASSPTGRESDTQYF
>.|TRBJ2-1|TRBV5-1|TRBD1
TGCGCCAGCAGCCTCGGGGACAGCTACAATGAGCAGTTCTTC
CASSLGDSYNEQFF
>.|TRBJ2-1|TRBV5-1|.
TGCGCCAGCAGCCCAAGACAGGTCCCCTCCTACAATGAGCAGTTCTTC
CASSPRQVPSYNEQFF
>.|TRBJ1-2|TRBV27|.
TGTGCCAGCAGTCGGGACATCTATGGCTACACCTTC
CASSRDIYGYTF
>once|TRBJ2-1|TRBV7-9|.
TGTGCCAGCAGCCCCTTACTAGAAGATGAGCAGTTCTTC
CASSPLLEDEQFF
>.|TRBJ1-5|TRBV15|.
TGTGCCACCAGCAGAGAGTCGGTAGTAGGCAATCAGCCCCAGCATTTT
CATSRESVVGNQPQHF
>.|TRBJ2-1|TRBV6-5|TRBD1
TGTGCCAGCAGTTACCGCGGGCAGGGGGCCTACAATGAGCAGTTCTTC
CASSYRGQGAYNEQFF
>.|TRBJ2-1|TRBV15|TRBD2
TGTGCCACCAGCAGAGGAGCGGGAAGTCTGGATGAGCAGTTCTTC
CATSRGAGSLDEQFF
>.|TRBJ2-7|TRBV19|.
TGTGCCAGTAGTGCGGTTCTGATGAACGAGCAGTACTTC
CASSAVLMNEQYF
>.|TRBJ2-3|TRBV27|.
TGTGCCAGCAGCTTCAGTCAAGGGCGGGCAGATACGCAGTATTTT
CASSFSQGRADTQYF
>once|TRBJ2-7|TRBV19|TRBD2
TGTGCCAGTAGTATAGTTGGGACTAGCACCTACGAGCAGTACTTC
CASSIVGTSTYEQYF
>once|TRBJ1-2|TRBV29-1|TRBD1
TGCAGCGCCACGACAGGGGGCGTCGATGGCTACACCTTC
CSATTGGVDGYTF
>.|TRBJ2-5|TRBV27|TRBD1
TGTGCCAGCAGCCGGGCGGACAGGCTAAATCGGGCGACCCAGTACTTC
CASSRADRLNRATQYF
>.|TRBJ1-1|TRBV2|.
TGTGCCAGCAGTCCTAGCACTGAAGCTTTCTTT
CASSPSTEAFF
>once|TRBJ2-1|TRBV6-5|.
TGTGCCAGCAGTTACCTTGGACAGTTCGGTAATGAGCAGTTCTTC
CASSYLGQFGNEQFF
>.|TRBJ2-5|TRBV4-1|.
TGCGCCAGCAGCCAAGCGGGCGGGGTAGAGACCCAGTACTTC
CASSQAGGVETQYF
>.|TRBJ2-2|TRBV3-1/TRBV3-2|TRBD2
TGTGCCAGCAGCCGGGGGCTAGCGGGAACGGGCACCGGGGAGCTGTTTTTT
CASSRGLAGTGTGELFF
>.|TRBJ2-1|TRBV3-1/TRBV3-2|TRBD2
TGTGCCAGCAGCCAAAGTTGGTCTAGCGGGAGTTGGAATGAGCAGTTCTTC
CASSQSWSSGSWNEQFF
>.|TRBJ1-1|TRBV5-5|.
TGTGCCAGCAGCTTGAACGGGGTCCCCACTGAAGCTTTCTTT
CASSLNGVPTEAFF
>.|TRBJ1-4|TRBV23-1|TRBD1
TGCGCCAGCAGTCATCCGGGACAGGGGATTGAAAAACTGTTTTTT
CASSHPGQGIEKLFF
>.|TRBJ2-7|TRBV10-3|TRBD1
TGTGCCATCGGACAGGGGCCGGGGAGGGAGCAGTACTTC
CAIGQGPGREQYF
>.|TRBJ1-6|TRBV19|.
TGTGCCAGTAGTATTGTGCAGCGGAATTCACCCCTCCACTTT
CASSIVQRNSPLHF
>.|TRBJ2-3|TRBV7-2|.
TGTGCCAGCAGGAATTCGAGCGGGAGCACAGATACGCAGTATTTT
CASRNSSGSTDTQYF
>.|TRBJ2-1|TRBV24-1|TRBD2
TGTGCCACCAGTGATTTGCGATCCGGGACTAGCGGGAGGGCCAACGATGAGCAGTTCTTC
CATSDLRSGTSGRANDEQFF
>.|TRBJ2-2|TRBV9|TRBD2
TGTGCCAGCACCCGGGGGGGGAGGAACCCCGGGGAGCTGTTTTTT
CASTRGGRNPGELFF
>.|TRBJ2-3|TRBV18|TRBD2
TGTGCCAGCTCACCACCGCGGACTAGCGGGAGGGATACGCAGTATTTT
CASSPPRTSGRDTQYF
>once|TRBJ2-5|TRBV3-1/TRBV3-2|TRBD2
TGTGCCAGCAGCCGCTCTCTAGCGGGAGATGGTACCCAGTACTTC
CASSRSLAGDGTQYF
>.|TRBJ2-1|TRBV7-6|.
TGTGCCAGCAGCTGGGGGGATGGGGGATGGAGACACAATGAGCAGTTCTTC
CASSWGDGGWRHNEQFF
>.|TRBJ1-4|TRBV16|.
TGTGCCAGCAGCCAATCGAGGCCAGCAACTAATGAAAAACTGTTTTTT
CASSQSRPATNEKLFF
>once|TRBJ2-3|TRBV7-2|TRBD2
TGTGCCAGCAGCTTAACCGGGAGGGCCTTAGATACGCAGTATTTT
CASSLTGRALDTQYF
>.|TRBJ1-1|TRBV7-9|.
TGTGCCAGCATCCGGCAACAGGGATACTCTGAAGCTTTCTTT
CASIRQQGYSEAFF
>.|TRBJ1-3|TRBV5-1|.
TGCGCCAGCAGCTTGGGAGGGATCTCTGGAAACACCATATATTTT
CASSLGGISGNTIYF
>.|TRBJ1-2|TRBV7-9|.
TGTGCCAGCAGCTACGAGAACTATGGCTACACCTTC
CASSYENYGYTF
>.|TRBJ1-2|TRBV6-5|.
TGTGCCAGCAGTTACTCAGGGGCATATGGCTACACCTTC
CASSYSGAYGYTF
>.|TRBJ2-1|TRBV11-3|TRBD2
TGTGCCAGCTCCCCTAGCGGGAGGTCCTACAATGAGCAGTTCTTC
CASSPSGRSYNEQFF
>.|TRBJ2-7|TRBV7-3|.
TGTGCCAGCAGCTTAACGGGTACAGGGTTTTACGAGCAGTACTTC
CASSLTGTGFYEQYF
>.|TRBJ2-4|TRBV11-2|TRBD1
TGTGCCAGCAGCTTAGTCCAGGGGGCTCGTAGGGCCAAAAACATTCAGTACTTC
CASSLVQGARRAKNIQYF
>.|TRBJ2-1|TRBV25-1|TRBD1
TGTGCCAGCAGTGAATCTCGTCGGACAGGGGTGAATGAGCAGTTCTTC
CASSESRRTGVNEQFF
>.|TRBJ1-2|TRBV25-1|.
TGTGCCAGCAGTGGGAGCTATGGCTACACCTTC
CASSGSYGYTF
>.|TRBJ1-2|TRBV29-1|TRBD1
TGCAGCGCCGGAACAGGGGGCCAAGGGGGCTACACCTTC
CSAGTGGQGGYTF
>few|TRBJ2-4|TRBV11-1|.
TGTGCCAGCAGCAGAGGGGGAGTCAACATTCAGTACTTC
CASSRGGVNIQYF
>.|TRBJ2-6|TRBV30|.
TGTGCCTGGAGTCCCGGGACTGTCGGACTTGGGGCCAACGTCCTGACTTTC
CAWSPGTVGLGANVLTF
>once|TRBJ2-7|TRBV20-1|.
TGCAGTGCGAGATTAGCCTACGAGCAGTACTTC
CSARLAYEQYF
>.|TRBJ1-5|TRBV10-1|.
TGCGCCAGCGGTTTCCAGGGTGGGCCAAATCAGCCCCAGCATTTT
CASGFQGGPNQPQHF
>.|TRBJ2-1|TRBV3-1/TRBV3-2|.
TGTGCCAGCAGCCAAGAGGTAGCGCCGAGCTCCTACAATGAGCAGTTCTTC
CASSQEVAPSSYNEQFF